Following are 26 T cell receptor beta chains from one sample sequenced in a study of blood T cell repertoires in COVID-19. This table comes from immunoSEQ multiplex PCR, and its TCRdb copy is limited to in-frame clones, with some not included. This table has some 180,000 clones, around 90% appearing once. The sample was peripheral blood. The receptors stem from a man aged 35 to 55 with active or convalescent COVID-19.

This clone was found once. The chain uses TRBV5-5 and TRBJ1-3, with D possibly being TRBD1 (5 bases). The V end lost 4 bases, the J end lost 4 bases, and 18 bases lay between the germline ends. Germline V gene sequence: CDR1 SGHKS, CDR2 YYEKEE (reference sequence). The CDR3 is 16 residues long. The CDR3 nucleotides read TGTGCCAGCAGCATCATAAAGGGGCCGATCGGAAACACCATATATTTT. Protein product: CASSIIKGPIGNTIYF.

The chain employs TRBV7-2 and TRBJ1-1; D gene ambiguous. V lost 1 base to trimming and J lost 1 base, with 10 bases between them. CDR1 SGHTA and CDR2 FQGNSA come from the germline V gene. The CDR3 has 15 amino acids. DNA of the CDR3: TGTGCCAGCAGCTTAGTCGGCGGAGCGAACACTGAAGCTTTCTTT. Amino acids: CASSLVGGANTEAFF.

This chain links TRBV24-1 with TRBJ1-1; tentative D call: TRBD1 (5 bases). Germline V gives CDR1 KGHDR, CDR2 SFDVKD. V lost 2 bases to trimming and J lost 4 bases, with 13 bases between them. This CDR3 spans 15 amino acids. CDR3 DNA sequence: TGTGCCACCAGTGATTCAAAGGGGCCGGGCACTGAAGCTTTCTTT. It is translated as CATSDSKGPGTEAFF.

CDR3 coding DNA: TGCGCCAGCAGTGTGGGACAGGGTGATGAAAAACTGTTTTTT. The encoded protein is CASSVGQGDEKLFF. The V and J genes are TRBV23-1 and TRBJ1-4, with 9 bases that match TRBD1. TRBV23-1 is filed as an ORF, its function uncertain. The CDR3 extends over 14 amino acids. The V segment lost 5 bases and the J segment 6 bases; nucleotides outside the gene matches: 4.

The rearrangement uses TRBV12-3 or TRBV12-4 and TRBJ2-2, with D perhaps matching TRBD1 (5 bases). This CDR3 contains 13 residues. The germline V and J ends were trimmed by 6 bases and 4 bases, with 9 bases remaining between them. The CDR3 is CASRPRVTGELFF. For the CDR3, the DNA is TGTGCCAGCAGGCCCAGGGTCACCGGGGAGCTGTTTTTT.

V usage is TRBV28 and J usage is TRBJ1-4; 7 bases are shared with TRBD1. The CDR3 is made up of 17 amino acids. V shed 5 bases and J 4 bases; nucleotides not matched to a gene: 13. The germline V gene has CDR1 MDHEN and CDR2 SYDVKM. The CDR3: CASSSRDRITYNEKLFF. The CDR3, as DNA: TGTGCCAGCAGTAGCCGGGACAGAATCACCTATAATGAAAAACTGTTTTTT.

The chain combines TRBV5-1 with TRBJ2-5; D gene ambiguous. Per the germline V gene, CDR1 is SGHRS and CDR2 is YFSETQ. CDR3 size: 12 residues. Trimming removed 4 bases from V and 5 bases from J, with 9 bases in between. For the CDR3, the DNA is TGCGCCAGCAGCCCGACCGGGGAGACCCAGTACTTC. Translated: CASSPTGETQYF.

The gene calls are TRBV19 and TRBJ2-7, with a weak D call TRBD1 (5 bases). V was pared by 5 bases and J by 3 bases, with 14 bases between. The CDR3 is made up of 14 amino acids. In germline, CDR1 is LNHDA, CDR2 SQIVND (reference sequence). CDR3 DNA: TGTGCCAGTAGTGTAAAAACACAGGTCTACGAGCAGTACTTC. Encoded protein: CASSVKTQVYEQYF.

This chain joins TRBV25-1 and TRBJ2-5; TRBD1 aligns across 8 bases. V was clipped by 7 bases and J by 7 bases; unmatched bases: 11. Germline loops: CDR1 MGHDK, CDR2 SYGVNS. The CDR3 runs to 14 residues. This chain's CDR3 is CASTGQGFSTTQYF. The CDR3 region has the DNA TGTGCCAGCACAGGACAGGGTTTTTCAACGACCCAGTACTTC.

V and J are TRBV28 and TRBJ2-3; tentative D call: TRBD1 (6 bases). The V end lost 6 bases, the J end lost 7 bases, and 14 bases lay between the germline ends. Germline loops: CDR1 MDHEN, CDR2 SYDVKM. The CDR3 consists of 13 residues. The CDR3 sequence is CASSETGDNTQYF. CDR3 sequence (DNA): TGTGCCAGCAGCGAGACAGGCGATAATACGCAGTATTTT.

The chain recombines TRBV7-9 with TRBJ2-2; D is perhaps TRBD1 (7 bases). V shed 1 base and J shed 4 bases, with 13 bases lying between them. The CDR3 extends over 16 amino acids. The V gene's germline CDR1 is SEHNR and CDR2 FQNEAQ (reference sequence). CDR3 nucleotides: TGTGCCAGCAGCTTAGAAGGGACAGCGGGCACCGGGGAGCTGTTTTTT. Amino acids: CASSLEGTAGTGELFF.

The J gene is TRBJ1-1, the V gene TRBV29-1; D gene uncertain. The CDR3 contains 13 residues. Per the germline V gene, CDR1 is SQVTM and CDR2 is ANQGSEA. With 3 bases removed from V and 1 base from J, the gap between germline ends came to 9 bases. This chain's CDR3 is CSVDAGSNTEAFF. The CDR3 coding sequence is TGCAGCGTTGACGCAGGATCGAACACTGAAGCTTTCTTT.

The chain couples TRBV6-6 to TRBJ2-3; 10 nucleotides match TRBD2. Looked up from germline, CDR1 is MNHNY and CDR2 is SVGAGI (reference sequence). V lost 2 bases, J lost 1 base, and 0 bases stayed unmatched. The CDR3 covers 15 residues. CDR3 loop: CASSYGTSGTDTQYF. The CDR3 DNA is TGTGCCAGCAGTTACGGGACTAGCGGCACAGATACGCAGTATTTT.

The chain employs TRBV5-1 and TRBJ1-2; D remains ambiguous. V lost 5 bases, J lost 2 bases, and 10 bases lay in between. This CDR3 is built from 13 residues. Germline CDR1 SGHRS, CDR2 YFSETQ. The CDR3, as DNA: TGCGCCAGCAGGCCGGGAGACAACTATGGCTACACCTTC. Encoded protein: CASRPGDNYGYTF.

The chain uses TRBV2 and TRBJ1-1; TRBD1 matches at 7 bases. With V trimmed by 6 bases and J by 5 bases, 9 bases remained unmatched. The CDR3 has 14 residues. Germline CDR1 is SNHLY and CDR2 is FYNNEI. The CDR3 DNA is TGTGCCAGCAGGGTCGACAGGGTTGGAACTGAAGCTTTCTTT. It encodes CASRVDRVGTEAFF.

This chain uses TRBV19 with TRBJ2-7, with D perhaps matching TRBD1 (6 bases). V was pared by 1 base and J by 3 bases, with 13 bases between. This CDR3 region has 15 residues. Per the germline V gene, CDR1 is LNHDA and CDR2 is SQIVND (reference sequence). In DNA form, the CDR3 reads TGTGCCAGTAGTATAGTTTCAGGGGCGAGCTACGAGCAGTACTTC. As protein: CASSIVSGASYEQYF.

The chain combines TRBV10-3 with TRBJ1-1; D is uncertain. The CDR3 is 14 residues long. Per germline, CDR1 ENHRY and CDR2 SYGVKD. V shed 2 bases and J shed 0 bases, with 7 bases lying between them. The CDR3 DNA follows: TGTGCCATCAGTGAGGGCGGCATGAACACTGAAGCTTTCTTT. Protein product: CAISEGGMNTEAFF.

CDR3 loop: CASSGGPGLAYPGELFF. CDR3 in DNA: TGTGCCAGCAGCGGGGGACCGGGACTAGCCTATCCCGGGGAGCTGTTTTTT. This chain links TRBV2 with TRBJ2-2; TRBD2 aligns across 9 bases. The V segment lost 6 bases and the J segment 6 bases; nucleotides outside the gene matches: 14. Per the germline V gene, CDR1 is SNHLY and CDR2 is FYNNEI. The CDR3 length is 17 residues.

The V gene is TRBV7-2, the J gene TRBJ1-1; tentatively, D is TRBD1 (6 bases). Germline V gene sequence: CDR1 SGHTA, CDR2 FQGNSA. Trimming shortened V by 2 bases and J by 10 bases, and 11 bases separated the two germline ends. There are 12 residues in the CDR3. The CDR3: CASSLFQGRAFF. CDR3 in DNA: TGTGCCAGCAGCTTATTTCAGGGGAGAGCTTTCTTT.

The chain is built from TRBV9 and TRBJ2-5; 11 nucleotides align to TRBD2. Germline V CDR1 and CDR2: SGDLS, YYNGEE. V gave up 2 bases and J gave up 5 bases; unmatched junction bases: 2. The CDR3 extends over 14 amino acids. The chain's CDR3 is CASSVSGRVETQYF. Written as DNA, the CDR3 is TGTGCCAGCAGCGTTAGCGGGAGGGTGGAGACCCAGTACTTC.

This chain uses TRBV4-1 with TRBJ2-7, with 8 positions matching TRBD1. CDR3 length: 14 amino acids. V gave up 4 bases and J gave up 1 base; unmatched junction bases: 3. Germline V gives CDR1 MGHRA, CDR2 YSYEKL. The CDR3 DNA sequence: TGCGCCAGCAGCCTAAGACAGGGGTCCTACGAGCAGTACTTC. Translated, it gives CASSLRQGSYEQYF.

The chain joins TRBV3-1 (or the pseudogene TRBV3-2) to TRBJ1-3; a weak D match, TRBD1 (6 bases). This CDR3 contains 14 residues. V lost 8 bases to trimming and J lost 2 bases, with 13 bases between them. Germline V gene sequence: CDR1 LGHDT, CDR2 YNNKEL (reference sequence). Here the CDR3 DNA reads TGTGCCAGCCGCACAGGGAACGCTGGAAACACCATATATTTT. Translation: CASRTGNAGNTIYF.

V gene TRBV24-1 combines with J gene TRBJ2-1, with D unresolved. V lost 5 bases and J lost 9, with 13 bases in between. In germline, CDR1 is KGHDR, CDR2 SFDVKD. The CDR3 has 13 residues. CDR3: CATSGSSYSEQFF. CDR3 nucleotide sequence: TGTGCCACCAGTGGCTCGTCCTATAGTGAGCAGTTCTTC.

CDR3 protein: CATSRVDFPGELFF. The CDR3 DNA is TGTGCCACCAGCAGAGTAGACTTCCCCGGGGAGCTGTTTTTT. This chain uses TRBV15 with TRBJ2-2; no clear D gene. CDR3 length: 14 amino acids. The V end was cut by 1 base, the J end by 6 bases, with 9 bases between. In germline, CDR1 is LNHNV, CDR2 YYDKDF (reference sequence).

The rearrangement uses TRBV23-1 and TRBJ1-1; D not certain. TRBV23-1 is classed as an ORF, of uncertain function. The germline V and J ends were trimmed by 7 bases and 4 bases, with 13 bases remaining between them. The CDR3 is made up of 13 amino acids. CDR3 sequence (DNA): TGCGCCAGCACCGGAGGTGAGGCCACTGAAGCTTTCTTT. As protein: CASTGGEATEAFF.

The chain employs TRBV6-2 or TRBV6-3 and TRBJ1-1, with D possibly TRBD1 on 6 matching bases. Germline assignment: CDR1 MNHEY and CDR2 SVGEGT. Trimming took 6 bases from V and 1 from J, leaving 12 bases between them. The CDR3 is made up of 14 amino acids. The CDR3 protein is CASSVQGENTEAFF. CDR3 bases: TGTGCCAGCAGCGTACAGGGCGAGAACACTGAAGCTTTCTTT.